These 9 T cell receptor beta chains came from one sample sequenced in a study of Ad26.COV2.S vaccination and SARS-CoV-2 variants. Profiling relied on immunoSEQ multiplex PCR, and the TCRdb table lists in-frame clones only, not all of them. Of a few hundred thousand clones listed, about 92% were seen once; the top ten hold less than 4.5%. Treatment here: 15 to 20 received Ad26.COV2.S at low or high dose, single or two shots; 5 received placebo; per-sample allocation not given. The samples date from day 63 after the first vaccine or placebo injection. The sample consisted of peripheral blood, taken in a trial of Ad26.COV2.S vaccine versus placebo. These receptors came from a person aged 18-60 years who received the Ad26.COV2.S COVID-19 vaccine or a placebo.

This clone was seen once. CDR3 sequence: CASSIGTGPYNYGYTF. CDR3 sequence (DNA): TGTGCCAGTAGTATCGGGACAGGCCCCTATAACTATGGCTACACCTTC. This chain connects TRBV19 to TRBJ1-2, with 8 bases lining up with TRBD1. The CDR3 covers 16 residues. J was trimmed by 1 base and V by 3 bases; bases with no gene match: 7. In germline, CDR1 is LNHDA, CDR2 SQIVND (reference sequence).

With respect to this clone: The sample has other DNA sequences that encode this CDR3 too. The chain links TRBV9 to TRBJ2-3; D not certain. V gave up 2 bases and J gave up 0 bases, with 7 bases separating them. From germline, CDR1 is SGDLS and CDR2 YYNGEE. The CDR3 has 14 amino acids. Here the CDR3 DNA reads TGTGCCAGCAGCGTGGATTCTAGCACAGATACGCAGTATTTT. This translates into CASSVDSSTDTQYF.

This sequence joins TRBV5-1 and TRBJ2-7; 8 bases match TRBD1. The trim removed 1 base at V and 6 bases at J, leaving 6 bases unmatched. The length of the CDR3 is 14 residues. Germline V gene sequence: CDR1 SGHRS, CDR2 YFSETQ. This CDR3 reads CASSLPTGVSEQYF. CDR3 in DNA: TGCGCCAGCAGCTTGCCGACAGGGGTCTCCGAGCAGTACTTC.

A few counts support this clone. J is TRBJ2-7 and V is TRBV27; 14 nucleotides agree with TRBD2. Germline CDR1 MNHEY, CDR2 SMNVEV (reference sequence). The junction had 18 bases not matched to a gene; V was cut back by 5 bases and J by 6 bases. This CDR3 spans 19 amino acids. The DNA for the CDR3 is TGTGCCAGCAGTAGACGGACTAGCGGGAGGAAGTCCCTCGGCAGCGAGCAGTACTTC. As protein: CASSRRTSGRKSLGSEQYF.

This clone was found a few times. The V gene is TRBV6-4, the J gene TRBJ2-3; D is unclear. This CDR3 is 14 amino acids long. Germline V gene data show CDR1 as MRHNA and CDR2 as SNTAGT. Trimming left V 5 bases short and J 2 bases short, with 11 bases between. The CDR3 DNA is TGTGCCAGCAGTCCACGACCGGACACAGATACGCAGTATTTT. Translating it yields CASSPRPDTDTQYF.

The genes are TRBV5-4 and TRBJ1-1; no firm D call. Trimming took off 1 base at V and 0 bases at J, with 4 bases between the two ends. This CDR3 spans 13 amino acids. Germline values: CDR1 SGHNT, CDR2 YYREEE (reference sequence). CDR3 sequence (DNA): TGTGCCAGCAGCTTGACAGTGAACACTGAAGCTTTCTTT. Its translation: CASSLTVNTEAFF.

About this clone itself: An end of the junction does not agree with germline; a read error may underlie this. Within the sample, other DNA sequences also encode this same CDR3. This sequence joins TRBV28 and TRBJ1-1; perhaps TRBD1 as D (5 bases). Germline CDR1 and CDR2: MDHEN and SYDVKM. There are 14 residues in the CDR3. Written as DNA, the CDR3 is TGTGCCAGCAGTCTGGGAAACAGAGGGACTGAAGCTTTTTTT. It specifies CASSLGNRGTEAFF.

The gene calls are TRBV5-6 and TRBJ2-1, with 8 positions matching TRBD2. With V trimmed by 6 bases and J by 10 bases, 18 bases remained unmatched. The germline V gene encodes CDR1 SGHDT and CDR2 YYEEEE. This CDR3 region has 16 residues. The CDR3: CASNHPPAGTREEQFF. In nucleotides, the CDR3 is TGTGCCAGCAACCACCCTCCGGCCGGGACTAGGGAAGAGCAGTTCTTC.

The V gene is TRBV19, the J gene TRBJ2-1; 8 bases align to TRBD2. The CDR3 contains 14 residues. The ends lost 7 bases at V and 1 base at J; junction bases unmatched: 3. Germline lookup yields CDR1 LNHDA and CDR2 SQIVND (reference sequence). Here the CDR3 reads CASTLAGSYNEQFF. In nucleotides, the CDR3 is TGTGCCAGTACCCTAGCGGGTTCCTACAATGAGCAGTTCTTC.